Sequencing of this T cell receptor (beta chain) was carried out in a study of T-cell reconstitution after alpha-beta-depleted transplantation in children. This clonotype was picked up many times. Its antigen is not identified. The V end lost 8 bases, the J end lost 2 bases, and 3 bases lay between the germline ends. The V gene's germline CDR1 is MGHDK and CDR2 SYGVNS. CDR3 length: 10 residues. TCRbeta library construction was performed incorporating unique molecular identifiers. Each CDR3 protein is one row after TCRdb ran MiXCR on the PCR reads. The sample contains 350,000 to 500,000 distinct CDR3 sequences, approximately 41% of which appear only once. Whole-study findings and limits: As was reported, about two months after transplant, alpha-beta T cells came from several hundred expanded graft clones. There were some patients whose high TCRbeta diversity at day 60 came from surviving recipient T cells and thymic progenitors. Newly generated T cells supplied most T-cell counts and diversity one year post-transplant.

This specimen consisted of PBMCs, obtained before TCRalphabeta/CD19-depleted stem cell transplant. The sequence derives from a girl aged 2 to 9 with aplastic anemia, due to receive a stem cell transplant. The gene calls are TRBV25-1 and TRBJ2-5, with D hard to call. In nucleotides, the CDR3 is TGTGCCAGCGGGCAAGAGACCCAGTACTTC. This codes for CASGQETQYF.